The rows below give T cell receptor beta chains drawn from one sample of a study of T cells in Graves' hyperthyroidism and ophthalmopathy. TCRdb re-analysed the multiplex PCR reads in MiXCR, keeping a single row per CDR3 protein. The data show 190,000 or so distinct CDR3 sequences, around 19% seen once. Input material: blood. The receptors were sampled from a man aged 35 to 55 with Graves' hyperthyroidism. Each CDR3 is given with its conserved first and last residue. A D gene is named only where the DNA matches it firmly. A row's size may be missing; if present it is once, few, many or a size class.

v_gene	abundance	d_gene	j_gene	len	CDR3aa	CDR3nt
TRBV20-1	many	TRBD2	TRBJ2-5	15	CSARMPSGGQETQYF	TGCAGTGCTAGAATGCCTAGCGGGGGGCAAGAGACCCAGTACTTC
TRBV7-9	many	TRBD1	TRBJ2-7	16	CASSASPGQGPYEQYF	TGTGCCAGCAGCGCCTCTCCGGGACAGGGGCCCTACGAGCAGTACTTC
TRBV4-1	-	TRBD2	TRBJ2-1	16	CASSQEITSGNNEQFF	TGCGCCAGCAGCCAAGAAATCACTAGCGGAAACAATGAGCAGTTCTTC
TRBV10-3	-	TRBD2	TRBJ2-2	16	CAIRLAGGTNTGELFF	TGTGCCATCAGGCTAGCGGGAGGGACGAACACCGGGGAGCTGTTTTTT
TRBV5-1	few	-	TRBJ1-5	15	CASSLAFGGNQPQHF	TGCGCCAGCAGCTTGGCATTTGGGGGGAATCAGCCCCAGCATTTT
TRBV6-1	many	-	TRBJ1-2	12	CASRNLDYGYTF	TGTGCCAGCAGAAACCTCGACTATGGCTACACCTTC
TRBV7-2	-	-	TRBJ1-6	14	CASSLISPGSPLHF	TGTGCCAGCAGCTTAATTTCACCCGGTTCACCCCTCCACTTT
TRBV11-3	few	-	TRBJ2-1	12	CASSLVPDEQFF	TGTGCCAGCAGCTTAGTTCCCGATGAGCAGTTCTTC
TRBV30	many	-	TRBJ2-3	12	CAWSVLGDTQYF	TGTGCCTGGAGTGTACTGGGTGATACGCAGTATTTT
TRBV7-9	-	-	TRBJ2-1	15	CASSLGGSPYNEQFF	TGTGCCAGCAGCCTTGGGGGGTCCCCCTACAATGAGCAGTTCTTC
TRBV7-2	many	TRBD2	TRBJ2-1	14	CASSLGTSSLEQFF	TGTGCCAGCAGCTTAGGGACTAGCTCGCTTGAGCAGTTCTTC
TRBV5-6	many	TRBD1	TRBJ2-7	13	CASSTGTAYEQYF	TGTGCCAGCAGCACGGGGACAGCATACGAGCAGTACTTC
TRBV18	many	-	TRBJ1-1	14	CASSPPSSNTEAFF	TGTGCCAGCTCACCACCGTCCAGCAACACTGAAGCTTTCTTT
TRBV6-2/TRBV6-3	many	-	TRBJ2-1	14	CASRDPPGANEQFF	TGTGCCAGCAGAGACCCCCCGGGGGCAAATGAGCAGTTCTTC
TRBV12-3/TRBV12-4	many	TRBD2	TRBJ2-5	13	CASGTSGGETQYF	TGTGCCAGCGGGACTAGCGGGGGAGAGACCCAGTACTTC
TRBV5-5	many	-	TRBJ2-7	14	CASSSRKGTYEQYF	TGTGCCAGCAGCTCAAGGAAGGGGACCTACGAGCAGTACTTC
TRBV14	few	-	TRBJ2-5	14	CASSRGTLQETQYF	TGTGCCAGCAGCCGAGGGACCCTGCAAGAGACCCAGTACTTC
TRBV28	many	-	TRBJ1-2	15	CATSPPGTLTYGYTF	TGTGCCACTAGCCCGCCAGGGACTCTCACCTATGGCTACACCTTC
TRBV5-1	many	-	TRBJ2-1	14	CASSIGGGSQEQFF	TGCGCCAGCAGCATTGGCGGGGGCTCTCAAGAGCAGTTCTTC
TRBV6-5	-	-	TRBJ2-7	11	CASSYNQEQYF	TGTGCCAGCAGTTACAACCAGGAGCAGTACTTC
TRBV5-1	many	-	TRBJ2-1	15	CASSPTPGESNEQFF	TGCGCCAGCAGCCCGACCCCAGGGGAGTCGAATGAGCAGTTCTTC
TRBV6-1	few	-	TRBJ1-4	13	CASRGWGSEKLFF	TGTGCCAGCAGGGGTTGGGGTTCTGAAAAACTGTTTTTT
TRBV9	-	-	TRBJ2-3	14	CASSVARFTDTQYF	TGTGCCAGCAGCGTAGCCCGATTCACAGATACGCAGTATTTT
TRBV6-2/TRBV6-3	many	-	TRBJ2-2	14	CASSSPSGQKELFF	TGTGCCAGCAGTTCCCCCTCTGGTCAAAAGGAGCTGTTTTTT
TRBV28	many	-	TRBJ2-7	14	CASSSPRDTYEQYF	TGTGCCAGCAGCTCACCTCGGGACACCTACGAGCAGTACTTC
TRBV13	-	-	TRBJ2-4	14	CASSSVLAKNIQYF	TGTGCCAGCAGCTCAGTGCTAGCCAAAAACATTCAGTACTTC
TRBV15	few	-	TRBJ2-2	16	CATSRDRGVNTGELFF	TGTGCCACCAGCAGAGATCGAGGGGTCAACACCGGGGAGCTGTTTTTT
TRBV7-2	-	-	TRBJ2-7	13	CASSLLGTYEQYF	TGTGCCAGCAGCTTACTAGGAACGTACGAGCAGTACTTC
TRBV15	many	TRBD2	TRBJ2-3	15	CATSRGSGAASTQYF	TGTGCCACCAGCAGAGGTAGCGGGGCAGCCAGTACGCAGTATTTT
TRBV9	-	-	TRBJ2-5	17	CASSVQTGLGSAETQYF	TGTGCCAGCAGCGTCCAGACAGGCCTGGGGAGCGCGGAGACCCAGTACTTC
TRBV7-8	-	TRBD1	TRBJ2-7	14	CASSPRDRVYEQYF	TGTGCCAGCAGCCCCCGGGACAGGGTATACGAGCAGTACTTC
TRBV20-1	many	-	TRBJ1-2	14	CSARGGEDRYGYTF	TGCAGTGCTAGAGGCGGCGAGGATAGGTATGGCTACACCTTC
TRBV14	few	TRBD1	TRBJ1-2	16	CASSQAATGDVDGYTF	TGTGCCAGCAGCCAAGCCGCGACAGGGGATGTGGATGGCTACACCTTC
TRBV3-1	many	-	TRBJ2-1	16	CASSQSRAFKPHEQFF	TGTGCCAGCAGCCAGTCGAGGGCCTTTAAGCCTCATGAGCAGTTCTTC
TRBV20-1	-	-	TRBJ2-2	15	CSAPKPGTSTGELFF	TGCAGTGCCCCTAAGCCCGGGACCTCAACCGGGGAGCTGTTTTTT